This T cell receptor beta chain originates from a study of post-analysis software for immune sequencing data. Across the whole study: Recorded subtypes: relapsing-remitting, secondary progressive, progressive-relapsing; some patients unannotated. Study-wide points: Higher frequency in patients than in controls was seen for roughly five TRBV segments, with TRBV5-6, TRBV5-1 and TRBV20-1 among them. Same-batch preparations were strongly co-clustered by F measure. Compared with controls, patients showed significantly lower normalized Chao1 diversity.

Trimming cost V 2 bases and J 0 bases, with 16 bases left between them. CDR1 MNHEY and CDR2 SVGEGT come from the germline V gene. This CDR3 has 17 residues. Incorporated into the TCR beta cDNA libraries were unique molecular identifiers, which served to reduce PCR and sequencing biases. The source material, about 0.9 to 11 million T cells, gave rise to 500,000 or so cDNA molecules. TCRdb analysed the PCR reads with MiXCR anew, one entry per CDR3 protein. The profile shows about half a million distinct CDR3 sequences, roughly 45% of them singletons. This clonotype showed up just a few times. The target antigen is unknown.

Source material: blood. This TCR was recovered from a girl under 18 with multiple sclerosis. J is TRBJ2-5 and V is TRBV6-2 or TRBV6-3; D not certain. CDR3 sequence: CASSYRTRGTYQETQYF. In nucleotides, the CDR3 is TGTGCCAGCAGTTACAGGACCAGAGGCACCTACCAAGAGACCCAGTACTTC.